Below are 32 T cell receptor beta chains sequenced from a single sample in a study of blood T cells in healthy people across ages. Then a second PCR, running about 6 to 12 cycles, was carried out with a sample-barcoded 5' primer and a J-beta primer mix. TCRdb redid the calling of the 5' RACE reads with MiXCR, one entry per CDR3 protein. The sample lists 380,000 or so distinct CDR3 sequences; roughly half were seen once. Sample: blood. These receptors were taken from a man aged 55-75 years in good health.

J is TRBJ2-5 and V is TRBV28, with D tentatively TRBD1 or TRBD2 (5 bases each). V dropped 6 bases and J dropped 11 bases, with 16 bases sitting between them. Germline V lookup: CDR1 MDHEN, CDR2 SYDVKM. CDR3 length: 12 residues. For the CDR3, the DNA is TGTGCCAGCAGCCGGGACGCTCATGAGCAGTACTTC. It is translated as CASSRDAHEQYF.

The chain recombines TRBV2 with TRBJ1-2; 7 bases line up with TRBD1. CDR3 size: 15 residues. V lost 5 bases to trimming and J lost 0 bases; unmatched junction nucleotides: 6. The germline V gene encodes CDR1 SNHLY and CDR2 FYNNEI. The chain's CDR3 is CASSKTGQTNYGYTF. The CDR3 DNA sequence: TGTGCCAGCAGTAAAACGGGACAGACTAACTATGGCTACACCTTC.

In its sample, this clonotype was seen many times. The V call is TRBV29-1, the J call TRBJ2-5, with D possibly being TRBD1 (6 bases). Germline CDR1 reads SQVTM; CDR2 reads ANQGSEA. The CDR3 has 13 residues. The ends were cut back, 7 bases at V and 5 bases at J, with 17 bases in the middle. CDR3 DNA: TGCAGCGCTGAGAGGGGGAGTATCGAGACCCAGTACTTC. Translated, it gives CSAERGSIETQYF. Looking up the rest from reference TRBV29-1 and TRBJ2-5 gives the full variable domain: SAVISQKPSRDICQRGTSLTIQCQVDSQVTMMFWYRQQPGQSLTLIATANQGSEATYESGFVIDKFPISRPNLTFSTLTVSNMSPEDSSIYLCSAERGSIETQYFGPGTRLLVL.

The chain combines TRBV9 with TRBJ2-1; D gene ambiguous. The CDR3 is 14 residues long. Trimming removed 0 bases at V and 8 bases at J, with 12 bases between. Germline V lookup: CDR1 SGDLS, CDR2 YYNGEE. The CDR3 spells CASSVVWVDHEQFF. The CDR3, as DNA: TGTGCCAGCAGCGTAGTTTGGGTTGATCATGAGCAGTTCTTC.

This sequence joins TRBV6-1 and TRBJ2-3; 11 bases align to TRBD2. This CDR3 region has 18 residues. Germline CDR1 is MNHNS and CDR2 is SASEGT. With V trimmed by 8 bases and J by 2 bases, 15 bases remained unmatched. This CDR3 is CASLSRDSGLAVTDTQYF. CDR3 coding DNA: TGTGCCAGCCTTTCCCGGGACTCGGGACTAGCGGTCACAGATACGCAGTATTTT.

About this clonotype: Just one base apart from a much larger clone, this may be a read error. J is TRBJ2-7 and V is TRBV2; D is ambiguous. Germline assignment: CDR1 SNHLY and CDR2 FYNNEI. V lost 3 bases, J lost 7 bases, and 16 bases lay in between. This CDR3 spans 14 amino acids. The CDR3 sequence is CASSESRLTREQYF. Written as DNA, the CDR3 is TGTGCCAGCAGTGAGAGTCGGCTGACTCGAGAGCAGTACTTC.

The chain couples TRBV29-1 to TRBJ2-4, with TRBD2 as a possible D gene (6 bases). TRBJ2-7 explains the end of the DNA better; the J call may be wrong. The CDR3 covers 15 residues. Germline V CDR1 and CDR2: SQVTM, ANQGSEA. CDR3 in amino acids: CSVGGLPGSYGEQYF. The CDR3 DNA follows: TGCAGCGTTGGGGGACTTCCCGGCTCCTATGGCGAGCAGTACTTC.

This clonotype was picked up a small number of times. The CDR3 coding sequence is TGTGCCAGCAGCTCCTACAGGGACCGAAACTATGGCTACACCTTC. Its translation is CASSSYRDRNYGYTF. The chain recombines TRBV7-2 with TRBJ1-2, with a weak D call TRBD1 (6 bases). V was trimmed by 4 bases and J by 2 bases, leaving 14 bases between them. CDR1 and CDR2 (germline): SGHTA, FQGNSA. The CDR3 spans 15 residues.

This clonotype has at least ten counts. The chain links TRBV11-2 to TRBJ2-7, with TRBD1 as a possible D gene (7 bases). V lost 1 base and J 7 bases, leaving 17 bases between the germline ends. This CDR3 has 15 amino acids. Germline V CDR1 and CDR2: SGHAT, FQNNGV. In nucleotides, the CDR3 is TGTGCCAGCAGCTTAGGCTTCCGACAGGGAGGTGAGCAGTACTTC. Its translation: CASSLGFRQGGEQYF.

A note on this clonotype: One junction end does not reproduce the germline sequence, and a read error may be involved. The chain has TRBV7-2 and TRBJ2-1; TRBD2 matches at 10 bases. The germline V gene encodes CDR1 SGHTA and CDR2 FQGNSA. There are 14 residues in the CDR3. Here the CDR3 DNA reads TGTGCCAGCGGCATAGCGGGAGGCCTCAATGAGCAGCTCTTC. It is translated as CASGIAGGLNEQLF.

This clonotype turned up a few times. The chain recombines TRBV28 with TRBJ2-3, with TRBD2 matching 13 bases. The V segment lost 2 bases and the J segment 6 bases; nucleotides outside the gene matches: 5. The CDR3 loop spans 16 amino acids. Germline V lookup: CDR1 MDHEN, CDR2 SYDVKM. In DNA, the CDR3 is TGTGCCAGCAGTTTACAACTAGCGGGGGGGCGGGATACGCAGTATTTT. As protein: CASSLQLAGGRDTQYF.

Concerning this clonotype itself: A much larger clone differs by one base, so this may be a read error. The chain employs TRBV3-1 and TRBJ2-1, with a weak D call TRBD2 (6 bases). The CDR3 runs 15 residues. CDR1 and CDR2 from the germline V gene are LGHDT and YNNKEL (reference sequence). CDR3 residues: CANSQVARERGEQFF. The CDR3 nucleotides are TGTGCCAACAGCCAAGTTGCCCGGGAGAGGGGTGAGCAGTTCTTC.

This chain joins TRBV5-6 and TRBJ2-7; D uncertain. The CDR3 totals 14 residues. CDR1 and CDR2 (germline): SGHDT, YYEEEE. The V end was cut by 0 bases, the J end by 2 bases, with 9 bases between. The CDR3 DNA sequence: TGTGCCAGCAGCTTGGCCTCGAACCCCTACGAGCAGTACTTC. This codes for CASSLASNPYEQYF.

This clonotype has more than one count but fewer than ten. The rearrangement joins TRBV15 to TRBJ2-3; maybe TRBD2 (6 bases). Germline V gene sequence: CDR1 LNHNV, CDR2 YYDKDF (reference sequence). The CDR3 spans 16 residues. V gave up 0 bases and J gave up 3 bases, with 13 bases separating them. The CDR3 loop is CATSRDWGERTDTQYF. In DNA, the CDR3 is TGTGCCACCAGCAGAGATTGGGGGGAAAGGACAGATACGCAGTATTTT.

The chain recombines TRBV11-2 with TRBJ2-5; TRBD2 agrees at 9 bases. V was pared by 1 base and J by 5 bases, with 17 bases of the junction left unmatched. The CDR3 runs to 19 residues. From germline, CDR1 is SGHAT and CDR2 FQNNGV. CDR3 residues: CASSLVPSGGRESSETQYF. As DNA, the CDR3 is TGTGCCAGCAGCTTAGTGCCCAGCGGGGGGCGGGAATCGTCGGAGACCCAGTACTTC.

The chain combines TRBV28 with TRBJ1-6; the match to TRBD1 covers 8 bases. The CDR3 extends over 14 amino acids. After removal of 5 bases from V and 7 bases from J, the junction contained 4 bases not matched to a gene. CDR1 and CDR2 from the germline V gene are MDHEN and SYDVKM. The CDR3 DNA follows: TGTGCCAGCAGTAAACGGACAGGGAATTCACCCCTCCACTTT. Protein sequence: CASSKRTGNSPLHF. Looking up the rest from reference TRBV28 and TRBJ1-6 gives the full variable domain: DVKVTQSSRYLVKRTGEKVFLECVQDMDHENMFWYRQDPGLGLRLIYFSYDVKMKEKGDIPEGYSVSREKKERFSLILESASTNQTSMYLCASSKRTGNSPLHFGNGTRLTVT.

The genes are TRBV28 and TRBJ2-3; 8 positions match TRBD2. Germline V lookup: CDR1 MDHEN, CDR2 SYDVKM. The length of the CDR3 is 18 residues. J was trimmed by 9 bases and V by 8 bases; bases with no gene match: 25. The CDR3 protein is CASRETPSGLVYRGTQYF. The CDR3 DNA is TGTGCCAGCCGGGAGACGCCTAGCGGGTTGGTCTACCGGGGGACGCAGTATTTT.

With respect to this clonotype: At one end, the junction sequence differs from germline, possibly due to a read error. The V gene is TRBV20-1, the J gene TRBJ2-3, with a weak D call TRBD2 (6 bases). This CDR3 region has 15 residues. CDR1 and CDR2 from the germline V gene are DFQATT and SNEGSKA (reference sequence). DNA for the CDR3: TGTAGTGCCCCGGGGGTAGCGGATAGCATAGATACGCAGTATTTT. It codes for CSAPGVADSIDTQYF.

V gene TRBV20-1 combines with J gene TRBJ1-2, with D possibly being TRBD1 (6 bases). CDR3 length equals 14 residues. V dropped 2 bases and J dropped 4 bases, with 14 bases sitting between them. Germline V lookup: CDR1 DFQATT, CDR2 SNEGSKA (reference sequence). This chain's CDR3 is CSARHTGTLYGYTF. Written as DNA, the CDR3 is TGCAGTGCTAGACACACCGGGACACTCTATGGCTACACCTTC.

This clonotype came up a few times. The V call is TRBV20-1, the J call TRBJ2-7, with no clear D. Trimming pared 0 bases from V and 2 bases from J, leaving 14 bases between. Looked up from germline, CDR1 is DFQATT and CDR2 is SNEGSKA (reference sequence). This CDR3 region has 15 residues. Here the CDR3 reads CSARDTRASTYEQYF. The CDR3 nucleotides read TGCAGTGCTAGAGATACCAGAGCCAGTACCTACGAGCAGTACTTC.

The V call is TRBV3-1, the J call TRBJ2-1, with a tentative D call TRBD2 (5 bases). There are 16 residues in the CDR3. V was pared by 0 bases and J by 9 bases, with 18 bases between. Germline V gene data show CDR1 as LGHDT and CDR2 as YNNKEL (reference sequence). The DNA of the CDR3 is TGTGCCAGCAGCCAAGACGGGCCGTCCCTAGCCGGTGAGCAGTTCTTC. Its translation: CASSQDGPSLAGEQFF.

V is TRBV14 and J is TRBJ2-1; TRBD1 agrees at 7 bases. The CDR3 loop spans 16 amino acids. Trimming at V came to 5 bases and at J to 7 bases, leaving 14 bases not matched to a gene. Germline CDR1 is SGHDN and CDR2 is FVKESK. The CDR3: CASSDSRTGLRNEQFF. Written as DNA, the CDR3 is TGTGCCAGCAGCGACTCCAGGACAGGTTTAAGGAATGAGCAGTTCTTC.

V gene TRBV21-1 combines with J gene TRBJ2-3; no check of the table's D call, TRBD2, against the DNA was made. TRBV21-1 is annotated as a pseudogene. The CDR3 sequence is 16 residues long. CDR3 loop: CASPLARAQSTDTQYF. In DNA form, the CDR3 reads TGTGCCAGCCCACTAGCGAGGGCCCAGAGCACAGATACGCAGTATTTT.

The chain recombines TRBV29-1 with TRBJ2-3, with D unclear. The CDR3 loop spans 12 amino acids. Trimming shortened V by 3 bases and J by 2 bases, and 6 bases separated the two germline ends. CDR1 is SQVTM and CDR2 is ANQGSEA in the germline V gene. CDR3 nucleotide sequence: TGCAGCGTTGAGGAGATCACAGATACGCAGTATTTT. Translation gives CSVEEITDTQYF.

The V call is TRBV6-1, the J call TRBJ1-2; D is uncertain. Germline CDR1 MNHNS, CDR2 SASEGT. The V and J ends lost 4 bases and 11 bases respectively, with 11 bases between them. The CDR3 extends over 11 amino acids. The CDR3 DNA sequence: TGTGCCAGCAGTGGCAAGGCCACTTACACCTTC. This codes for CASSGKATYTF.

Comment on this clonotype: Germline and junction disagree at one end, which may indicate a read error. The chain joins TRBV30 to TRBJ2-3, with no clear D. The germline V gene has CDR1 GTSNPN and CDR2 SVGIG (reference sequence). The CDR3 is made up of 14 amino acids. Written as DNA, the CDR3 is TGTGCCTGGAAGGCAAGTGCCTTCACAGATGCGCAGTATTTT. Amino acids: CAWKASAFTDAQYF.

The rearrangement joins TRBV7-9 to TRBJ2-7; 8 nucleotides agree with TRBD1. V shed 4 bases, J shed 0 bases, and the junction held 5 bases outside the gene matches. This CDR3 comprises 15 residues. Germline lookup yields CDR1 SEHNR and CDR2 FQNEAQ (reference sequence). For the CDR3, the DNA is TGTGCCAGCAGCTCGTGGACAGGGAGCTCCTACGAGCAGTACTTC. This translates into CASSSWTGSSYEQYF.

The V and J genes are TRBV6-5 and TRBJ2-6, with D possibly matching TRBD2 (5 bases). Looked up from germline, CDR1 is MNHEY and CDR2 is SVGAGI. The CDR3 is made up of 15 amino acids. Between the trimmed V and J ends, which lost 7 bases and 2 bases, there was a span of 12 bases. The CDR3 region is CASTPEGTGANVLTF. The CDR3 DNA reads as TGTGCCAGCACTCCTGAGGGCACTGGGGCCAACGTCCTGACTTTC.

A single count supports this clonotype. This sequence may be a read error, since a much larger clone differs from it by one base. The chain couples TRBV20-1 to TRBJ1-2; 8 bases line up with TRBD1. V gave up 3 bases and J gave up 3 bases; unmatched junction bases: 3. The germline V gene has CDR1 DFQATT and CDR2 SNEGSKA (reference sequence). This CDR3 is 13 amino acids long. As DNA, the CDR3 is TGCAGTGCTAGTGAGACAGGGGACTATGGCTACACCTTC. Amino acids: CSASETGDYGYTF.

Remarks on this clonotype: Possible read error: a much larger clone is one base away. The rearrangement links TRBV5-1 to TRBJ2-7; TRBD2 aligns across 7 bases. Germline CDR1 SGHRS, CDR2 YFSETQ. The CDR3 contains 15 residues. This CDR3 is CTSSLASSGFHEQYF. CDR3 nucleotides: TGCACCAGCAGCTTGGCTTCTAGCGGCTTCCACGAGCAGTACTTC.

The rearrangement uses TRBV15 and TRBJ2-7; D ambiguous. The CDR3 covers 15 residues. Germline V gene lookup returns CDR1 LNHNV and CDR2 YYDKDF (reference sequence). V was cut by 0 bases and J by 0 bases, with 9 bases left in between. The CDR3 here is CATSRDNSLSYEQYF. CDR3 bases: TGTGCCACCAGCAGAGATAACTCCCTCTCCTACGAGCAGTACTTC.

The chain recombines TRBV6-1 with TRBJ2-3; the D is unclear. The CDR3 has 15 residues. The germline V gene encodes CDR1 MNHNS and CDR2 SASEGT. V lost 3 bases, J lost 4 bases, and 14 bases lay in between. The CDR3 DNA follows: TGTGCCAGCAGTGATGTGGGCAGGAGCGCAGATACGCAGTATTTT. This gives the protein CASSDVGRSADTQYF.